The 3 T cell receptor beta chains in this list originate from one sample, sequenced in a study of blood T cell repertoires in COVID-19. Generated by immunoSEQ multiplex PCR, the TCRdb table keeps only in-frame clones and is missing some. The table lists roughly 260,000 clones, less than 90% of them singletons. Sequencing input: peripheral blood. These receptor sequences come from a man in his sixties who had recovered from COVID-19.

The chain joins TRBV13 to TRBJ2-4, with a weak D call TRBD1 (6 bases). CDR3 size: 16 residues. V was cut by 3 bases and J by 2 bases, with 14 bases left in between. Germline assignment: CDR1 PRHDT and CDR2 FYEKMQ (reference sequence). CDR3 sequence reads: CASSLTGLTTKNIQYF. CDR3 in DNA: TGTGCCAGCAGCTTGACAGGACTTACAACCAAAAACATTCAGTACTTC.

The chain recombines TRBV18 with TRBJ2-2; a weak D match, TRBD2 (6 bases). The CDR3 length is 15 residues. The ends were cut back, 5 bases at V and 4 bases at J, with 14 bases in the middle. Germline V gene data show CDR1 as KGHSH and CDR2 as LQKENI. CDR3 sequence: CASSSGDGATGELFF. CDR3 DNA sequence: TGTGCCAGCTCATCGGGAGACGGAGCCACCGGGGAGCTGTTTTTT.

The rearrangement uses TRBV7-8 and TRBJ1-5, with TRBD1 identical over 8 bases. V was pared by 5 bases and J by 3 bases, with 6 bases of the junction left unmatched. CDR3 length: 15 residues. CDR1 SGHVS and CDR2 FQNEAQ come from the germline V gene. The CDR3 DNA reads TGTGCCAGCAGCATCCAGGGGGCAGACAATCAGCCCCAGCATTTT. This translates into CASSIQGADNQPQHF.